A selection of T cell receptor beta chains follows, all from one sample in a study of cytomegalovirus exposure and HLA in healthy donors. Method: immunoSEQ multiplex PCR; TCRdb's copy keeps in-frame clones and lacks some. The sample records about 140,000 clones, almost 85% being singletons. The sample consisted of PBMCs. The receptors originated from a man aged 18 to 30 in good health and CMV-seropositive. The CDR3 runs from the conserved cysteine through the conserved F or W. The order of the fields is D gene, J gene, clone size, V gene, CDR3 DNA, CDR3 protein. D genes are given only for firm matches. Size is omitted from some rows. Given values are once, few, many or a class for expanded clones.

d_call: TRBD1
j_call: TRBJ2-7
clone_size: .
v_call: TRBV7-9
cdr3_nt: TGTGCCAGCAGATCCGGGACAGGGACCTACGAGCAGTACTTC
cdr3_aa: CASRSGTGTYEQYF

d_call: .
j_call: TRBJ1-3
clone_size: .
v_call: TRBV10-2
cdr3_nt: TGCGCCAGCAGTTTACAGAACTCTGGAAACACCATATATTTT
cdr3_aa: CASSLQNSGNTIYF

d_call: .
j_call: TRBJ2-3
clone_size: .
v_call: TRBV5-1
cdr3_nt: TGCGCCAGCAGCTTGGCCCCCGACCTCGGGTCAGATACGCAGTATTTT
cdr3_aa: CASSLAPDLGSDTQYF

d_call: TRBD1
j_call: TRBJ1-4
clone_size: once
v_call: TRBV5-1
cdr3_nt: TGCGCCAGCAGCTATGCCGGGGACAGGGAACTGTTTTTT
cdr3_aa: CASSYAGDRELFF

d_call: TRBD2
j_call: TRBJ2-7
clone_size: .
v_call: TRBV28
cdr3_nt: TGTGCCAGCAGTTTATTCGCTAGCGGGGCCTACGAGCAGTACTTC
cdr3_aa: CASSLFASGAYEQYF

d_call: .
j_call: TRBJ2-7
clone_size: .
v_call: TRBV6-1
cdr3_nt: TGTGCCAGCAGTGATTCTCGCTCCTACGAGCAGTACTTC
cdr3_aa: CASSDSRSYEQYF

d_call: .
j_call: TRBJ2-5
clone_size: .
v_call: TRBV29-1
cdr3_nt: TGCAGCGTCCTCCGCGACTCGTCGGGGACCCAGTACTTC
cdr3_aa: CSVLRDSSGTQYF

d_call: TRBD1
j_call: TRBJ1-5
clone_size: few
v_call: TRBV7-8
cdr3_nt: TGTGCCAGCAGCCCGACCCGGACAGGGGCTAATCAGCCCCAGCATTTT
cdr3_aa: CASSPTRTGANQPQHF

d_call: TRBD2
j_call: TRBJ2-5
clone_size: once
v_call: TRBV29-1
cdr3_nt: TGCAGCGTTTCCACGACTAGCGGGATACAAGAGACCCAGTACTTC
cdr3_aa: CSVSTTSGIQETQYF

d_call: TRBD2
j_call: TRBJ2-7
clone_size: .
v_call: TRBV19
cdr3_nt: TGTGCCAGTAGTATTACTAGCGGGGCCTACGAGCAGTACTTC
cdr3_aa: CASSITSGAYEQYF

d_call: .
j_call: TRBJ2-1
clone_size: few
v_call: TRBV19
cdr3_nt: TGTGCCAGTAGTTTTCCGGGACACTACAATGAGCAGTTCTTC
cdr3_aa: CASSFPGHYNEQFF

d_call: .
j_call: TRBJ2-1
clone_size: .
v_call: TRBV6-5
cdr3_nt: TGTGCCAGCAGTTTCGGACTAAGCAATGAGCAGTTCTTC
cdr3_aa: CASSFGLSNEQFF

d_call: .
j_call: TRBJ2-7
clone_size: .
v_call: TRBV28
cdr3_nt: TGTGCCAGCAGCACCCCTGACTTCGCCTACGAGCAGTACTTC
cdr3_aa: CASSTPDFAYEQYF

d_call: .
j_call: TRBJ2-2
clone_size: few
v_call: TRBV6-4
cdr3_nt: TGTGCCAGCAGCTACCGGGACTGGATTGACGGGGAGCTGTTTTTT
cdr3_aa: CASSYRDWIDGELFF

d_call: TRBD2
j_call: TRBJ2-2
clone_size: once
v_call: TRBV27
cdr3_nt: TGTGCCAGCAGTTCGGGGCTAGCGGAATCGAACACCGGGGAGCTGTTTTTT
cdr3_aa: CASSSGLAESNTGELFF

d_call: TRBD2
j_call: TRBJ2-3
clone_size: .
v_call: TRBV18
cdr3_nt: TGTGCCAGCTCACCACGGATTGGCGGGAGTGCCGACACAGATACGCAGTATTTT
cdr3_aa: CASSPRIGGSADTDTQYF

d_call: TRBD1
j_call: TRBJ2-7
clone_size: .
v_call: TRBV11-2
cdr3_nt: TGTGCCAGCAGTCGGGACAGGGGGAATCGGGTCGAGCAGTACTTC
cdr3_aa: CASSRDRGNRVEQYF

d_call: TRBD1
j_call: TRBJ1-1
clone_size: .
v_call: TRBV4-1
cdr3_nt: TGCGCCAGCAGCCAAGATTGGACAGGGGTAGGGACTGAAGCTTTCTTT
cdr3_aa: CASSQDWTGVGTEAFF

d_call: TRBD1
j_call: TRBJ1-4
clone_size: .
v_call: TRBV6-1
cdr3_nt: TGTGCCATCCTGGACAGGGGGCATAATGAAAAACTGTTTTTT
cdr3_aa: CAILDRGHNEKLFF

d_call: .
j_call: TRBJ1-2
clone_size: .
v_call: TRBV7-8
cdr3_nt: TGTGCCAGCAGCTTAGCGCACACCCTCAACTATGGCTACACCTTC
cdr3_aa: CASSLAHTLNYGYTF

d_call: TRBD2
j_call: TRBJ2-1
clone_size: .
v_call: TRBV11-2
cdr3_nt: TGTGCCAGCAGCTACGCAGCGGGAAGCTACAATGAGCAGTTCTTC
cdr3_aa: CASSYAAGSYNEQFF

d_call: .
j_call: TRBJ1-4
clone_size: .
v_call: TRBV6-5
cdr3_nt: TGTGCCAGCAGTTACCTCCGAGGACCAGGGAATGAAAAACTGTTTTTT
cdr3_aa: CASSYLRGPGNEKLFF

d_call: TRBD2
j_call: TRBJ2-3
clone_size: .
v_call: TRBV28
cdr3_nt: TGTGCCAGCAGTTTCGGACTAGCGGGAATGTCTAGCACAGATACGCAGTATTTT
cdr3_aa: CASSFGLAGMSSTDTQYF

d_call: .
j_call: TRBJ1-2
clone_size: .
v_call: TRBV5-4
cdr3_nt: TGTGCCAGCAGGATTTGGGGGCAGATCTATGGCTACACCTTC
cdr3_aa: CASRIWGQIYGYTF

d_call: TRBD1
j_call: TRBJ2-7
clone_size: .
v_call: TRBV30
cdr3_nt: TGTGCCTGGAGCTCGACAGGGGACGAGCAGTACTTC
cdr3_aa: CAWSSTGDEQYF

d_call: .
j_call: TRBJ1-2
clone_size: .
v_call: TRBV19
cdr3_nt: TGTGCCAGTAGTAGTATCACTGATGGCTACACCTTC
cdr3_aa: CASSSITDGYTF

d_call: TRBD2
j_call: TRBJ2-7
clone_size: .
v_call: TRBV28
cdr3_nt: TGTGCCAGCAGTTCCGTCGGGCTAGCGGGCCACCCTACGAGCTCCTACGAGCAGTACTTC
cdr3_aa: CASSSVGLAGHPTSSYEQYF

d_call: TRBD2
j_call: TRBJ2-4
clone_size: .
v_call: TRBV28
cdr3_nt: TGTGCCAGCAGTGGCACGGGACTAGCCCAAAACATTCAGTACTTC
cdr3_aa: CASSGTGLAQNIQYF

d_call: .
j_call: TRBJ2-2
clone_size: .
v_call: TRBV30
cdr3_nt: TGTGCCTGGAGAGGAGGCGGGGAGCTGTTTTTT
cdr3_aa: CAWRGGGELFF

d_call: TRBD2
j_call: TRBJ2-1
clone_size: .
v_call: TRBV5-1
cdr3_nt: TGCGCCAGCAGCGGGCCACTAGCGGCCTACAATGAGCAGTTCTTC
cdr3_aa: CASSGPLAAYNEQFF

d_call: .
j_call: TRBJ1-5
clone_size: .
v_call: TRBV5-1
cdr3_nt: TGCGCCAGCAGCTTGGGGGGGCAGGGGAGCCAGCCCCAGCATTTT
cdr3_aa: CASSLGGQGSQPQHF